The 12 T cell receptor beta chains reported below all come from one sample, sequenced in a study of shared clonotypes between healthy human individuals. Assay used: immunoSEQ multiplex PCR; TCRdb lists only in-frame clones, some missing. The repertoire holds 1.5 million to 1.9 million clones, with approximately 98% as singletons. Sequencing was performed on naive CD4+ T cells sorted from blood. Sample subset: CD45RA+ positively selected. The receptors derive from a man in his thirties or forties in good health.

The genes are TRBV19 and TRBJ2-7, with TRBD1 matching over 10 bases. Germline-derived CDR1 and CDR2 are LNHDA and SQIVND (reference sequence). The CDR3 runs to 15 residues. With 7 bases clipped from V and 7 bases from J, the junction kept 13 bases outside the gene matches. CDR3 protein: CASTHRGQGNGEQYF. CDR3 DNA: TGTGCCAGTACTCACCGGGGACAGGGGAATGGAGAGCAGTACTTC.

This clone was recorded once. The chain couples TRBV5-4 to TRBJ1-1; 7 bases agree with TRBD1. Unmatched junction bases numbered 5, after V lost 0 bases and J lost 6 bases. The CDR3 runs to 14 residues. The germline gives CDR1 SGHNT, CDR2 YYREEE (reference sequence). The DNA for the CDR3 is TGTGCCAGCAGCTTGGATCAGGGGGTCTCTGAAGCTTTCTTT. Protein sequence: CASSLDQGVSEAFF.

In DNA form, the CDR3 reads TGTGCCAGCAGTTACTCGGGAATAGGTCAGCAGTTCTTC. Translated, it gives CASSYSGIGQQFF. J is TRBJ2-1 and V is TRBV6-5, with D uncertain. Trimming took off 0 bases at V and 11 bases at J, with 11 bases between the two ends. From germline, CDR1 is MNHEY and CDR2 SVGAGI. The CDR3 has 13 amino acids.

CDR3 loop: CASSLARGQGEQYF. The CDR3 DNA reads as TGTGCCAGCAGCTTAGCCAGGGGGCAGGGCGAGCAGTACTTC. The V call is TRBV7-3, the J call TRBJ2-7, with 8 bases matching TRBD1. CDR3 length equals 14 residues. CDR1 and CDR2 from the germline V gene are SGHTA and FQGTGA. J gave up 6 bases and V 2 bases, and 6 bases lay outside the gene matches.

The rearrangement links TRBV29-1 to TRBJ2-7, with 8 bases matching TRBD1. V gave up 7 bases and J gave up 7 bases; unmatched junction bases: 12. The CDR3 spans 13 residues. Germline assignment: CDR1 SQVTM and CDR2 ANQGSEA. Here the CDR3 DNA reads TGCAGCGCCGGGGACAGGAAAGAGTTTGAGCAGTACTTC. Translation gives CSAGDRKEFEQYF.

This sequence joins TRBV5-1 and TRBJ2-1, with D tentatively TRBD1 (6 bases). CDR1 and CDR2 (germline): SGHRS, YFSETQ. The V end lost 2 bases, the J end lost 4 bases, and 10 bases lay between the germline ends. This CDR3 has 14 residues. The CDR3 reads CASSFGQLYNEQFF. CDR3 DNA sequence: TGCGCCAGCAGCTTTGGACAGCTTTACAATGAGCAGTTCTTC.

The V and J genes are TRBV28 and TRBJ2-3, with D possibly TRBD2 on 5 matching bases. The CDR3 runs 16 residues. The ends were cut back, 1 base at V and 0 bases at J, with 11 bases in the middle. Germline V gives CDR1 MDHEN, CDR2 SYDVKM. Here the CDR3 DNA reads TGTGCCAGCAGTTTATTTCCCACGGGAAGCACAGATACGCAGTATTTT. This codes for CASSLFPTGSTDTQYF. The entire variable domain, with the rest obtained from reference TRBV28 and TRBJ2-3, is as follows: DVKVTQSSRYLVKRTGEKVFLECVQDMDHENMFWYRQDPGLGLRLIYFSYDVKMKEKGDIPEGYSVSREKKERFSLILESASTNQTSMYLCASSLFPTGSTDTQYFGPGTRLTVL.

In the case of this clone: One end of the junction is discordant with germline, which a read error may explain. The chain has TRBV6-5 and TRBJ2-1; 9 positions match TRBD2. The CDR3 extends over 12 amino acids. Germline V lookup: CDR1 MNHEY, CDR2 SVGAGI. CDR3: CASGVPSGKRVF. The CDR3 DNA reads as TGTGCCAGCGGAGTCCCTAGCGGGAAAAGGGTCTTC.

This chain uses TRBV5-4 with TRBJ1-2; 9 bases fit TRBD1. Germline CDR1 and CDR2: SGHNT and YYREEE (reference sequence). This CDR3 contains 15 residues. V shed 5 bases and J 6 bases; nucleotides not matched to a gene: 11. This CDR3 reads CASRVTGGAWDGYTF. The DNA of the CDR3 is TGTGCCAGCAGAGTAACAGGGGGCGCATGGGATGGCTACACCTTC.

The V gene is TRBV18, the J gene TRBJ1-5; possible D gene TRBD1, 6 bases. Trimming took off 3 bases at V and 7 bases at J, with 13 bases between the two ends. There are 14 residues in the CDR3. From germline, CDR1 is KGHSH and CDR2 LQKENI. CDR3 sequence (DNA): TGTGCCAGCTCACCTTCGGACAGAAGGCAGCCCCAGCATTTT. It yields the protein CASSPSDRRQPQHF.

The chain uses TRBV5-1 and TRBJ1-1; 7 positions match TRBD1. Trimming removed 1 base from V and 5 bases from J; junction bases left unmatched: 8. The CDR3 contains 15 residues. Germline loops: CDR1 SGHRS, CDR2 YFSETQ. Here the CDR3 DNA reads TGCGCCAGCAGCTTGAGCGACAGGGATTGGACTGAAGCTTTCTTT. Its translation: CASSLSDRDWTEAFF.

The V and J genes are TRBV5-8 and TRBJ2-3; TRBD1 or TRBD2 may be the D gene (5 bases each). The CDR3 loop spans 17 amino acids. Germline lookup yields CDR1 SGHTS and CDR2 YDEGEE. V was cut by 1 base and J by 0 bases, with 15 bases left in between. CDR3 protein: CASSLLVGPPSTDTQYF. The CDR3 DNA is TGTGCCAGCAGCTTGTTAGTGGGACCTCCTAGCACAGATACGCAGTATTTT.